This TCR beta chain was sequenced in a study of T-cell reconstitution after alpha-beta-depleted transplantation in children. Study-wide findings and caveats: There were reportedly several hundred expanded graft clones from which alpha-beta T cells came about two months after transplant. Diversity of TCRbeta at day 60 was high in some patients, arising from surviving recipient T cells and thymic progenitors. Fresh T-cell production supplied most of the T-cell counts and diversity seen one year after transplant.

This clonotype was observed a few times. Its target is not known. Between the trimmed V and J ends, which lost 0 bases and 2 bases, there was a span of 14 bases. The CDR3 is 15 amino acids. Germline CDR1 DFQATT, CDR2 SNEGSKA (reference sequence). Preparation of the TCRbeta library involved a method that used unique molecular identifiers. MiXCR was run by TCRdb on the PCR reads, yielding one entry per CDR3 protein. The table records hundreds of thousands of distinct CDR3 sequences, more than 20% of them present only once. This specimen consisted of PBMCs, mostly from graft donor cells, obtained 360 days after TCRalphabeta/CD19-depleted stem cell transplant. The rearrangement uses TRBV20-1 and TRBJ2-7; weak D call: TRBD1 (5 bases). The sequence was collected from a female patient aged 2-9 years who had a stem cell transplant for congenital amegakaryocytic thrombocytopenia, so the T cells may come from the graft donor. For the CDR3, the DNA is TGCAGTGCTAGAGATAGGGGCAGCCACCCCTACGAGCAGTACTTC. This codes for CSARDRGSHPYEQYF.